This T cell receptor (beta chain) was recorded in a study of blood T cell repertoires in COVID-19. Looking at the study overall: Sites across the United States, Italy and Spain contributed samples from acute and convalescent COVID-19. Nucleic acid was either cDNA or gDNA, and it came from T cells, B-cell-depleted T cells, or PBMCs.

Data came from immunoSEQ multiplex PCR; TCRdb stores just in-frame clones and leaves some out. This sample has some 170,000 clones; over 85% occur once, and the top ten carry about 2%. CDR1 is MNHEY and CDR2 is SVGEGT in the germline V gene. V lost 2 bases and J lost 6; bases outside the gene matches: 7. The CDR3 runs to 16 residues. Sequences were obtained from peripheral blood. The TCR sequence derives from a woman aged 55-69 years with COVID-19, enrolled during active disease. The rearrangement joins TRBV6-2 or TRBV6-3 to TRBJ2-1; 10 positions match TRBD2. CDR3 bases: TGTGCCAGCAGTTACAGGGGTAGCGGGGGGTTCAATGAGCAGTTCTTC. It codes for CASSYRGSGGFNEQFF.